This T cell receptor (beta chain) originates from a study of CD8 T cells in ankylosing spondylitis. At least ten counts were recorded for this clonotype. Its specificity is unknown. Study observations and caveats: A motif in TCR beta, a set of about 8 highly homologous variants, appeared characteristic of ankylosing spondylitis blood. As reported, disease-linked clones showed significant enrichment in matched ankylosing spondylitis synovial fluid. Disease-linked clones had a CD8+ phenotype and relatively low frequency in peripheral blood.

Library preparation for TCR beta used quantitative 5'-RACE with molecular barcodes. TCRdb processed the 5' RACE reads anew with MiXCR; each CDR3 protein has one entry. The data show about 230,000 distinct CDR3 sequences, with 7.5% to 9.5% seen just once and 4% to 5% held by the top ten. The receptor comes from a female donor with ankylosing spondylitis or in good health (not recorded which). The sequenced sample was blood, either unsorted or a sorted T cell fraction (not recorded which).

In DNA form, the CDR3 reads TGTGCCAGCTCACCTCTAGGACAGGGAGGGAACTACGAGCAGTACTTC. Translation: CASSPLGQGGNYEQYF. The gene calls are TRBV18 and TRBJ2-7, with D tentatively TRBD1 (8 bases). Germline CDR1 is KGHSH and CDR2 is LQKENI. Trimming took 3 bases from V and 3 from J, leaving 18 bases between them. This CDR3 contains 16 residues.